The 27 T cell receptor beta chains below come from one sample, sequenced in a study of cytomegalovirus exposure and HLA in healthy donors. Measured with immunoSEQ multiplex PCR; TCRdb has only the in-frame clones, and not every one. The sample has tens of thousands of clones, around 94% seen once. Material: PBMCs. These receptor sequences come from a woman between 18 and 29 years old in good health and CMV-seropositive.

This clone was observed a handful of times. V usage is TRBV19 and J usage is TRBJ1-5; the D is unclear. Germline assignment: CDR1 LNHDA and CDR2 SQIVND (reference sequence). The CDR3 consists of 13 residues. With 0 bases removed from V and 4 bases from J, the gap between germline ends came to 4 bases. The CDR3 spells CASSIDPNQPQHF. CDR3 bases: TGTGCCAGTAGTATAGACCCTAATCAGCCCCAGCATTTT.

As regards this clone: Other DNA sequences in this sample translate to the same CDR3. The V gene is TRBV5-1, the J gene TRBJ2-7, with D unresolved. The V end was cut by 0 bases, the J end by 4 bases, with 11 bases between. The CDR3 runs 14 residues. Germline V gene lookup returns CDR1 SGHRS and CDR2 YFSETQ. CDR3 coding DNA: TGCGCCAGCAGCTTGGTAGGCAGAGGATACGAGCAGTACTTC. It codes for CASSLVGRGYEQYF. Supplemented by reference TRBV5-1 and TRBJ2-7, the full variable domain reads KAGVTQTPRYLIKTRGQQVTLSCSPISGHRSVSWYQQTPGQGLQFLFEYFSETQRNKGNFPGRFSGRQFSNSRSEMNVSTLELGDSALYLCASSLVGRGYEQYFGPGTRLTVT.

The CDR3 DNA reads TGTGCCAGCAGCTTATTAGGAGCAGGGGGATCGGTGCGAGAGCAGTACTTC. It translates to CASSLLGAGGSVREQYF. The rearrangement joins TRBV7-2 to TRBJ2-7; 7 nucleotides align to TRBD1. J gave up 7 bases and V 2 bases, and 17 bases lay outside the gene matches. Germline CDR1 and CDR2: SGHTA and FQGNSA. The CDR3 loop spans 17 amino acids.

The chain employs TRBV11-3 and TRBJ2-1, with 16 bases that match TRBD2. V was clipped by 0 bases and J by 4 bases; unmatched bases: 6. Germline CDR1 and CDR2: SGHNT and YENEEA. The CDR3 covers 19 residues. Here the CDR3 DNA reads TGTGCCAGCAGCTTAGAAGGGACTAGCGGGGGGGCCGGGTACAATGAGCAGTTCTTC. Protein product: CASSLEGTSGGAGYNEQFF.

The chain is built from TRBV5-4 and TRBJ2-5, with D unclear. The germline V and J ends were trimmed by 1 base and 0 bases, with 13 bases remaining between them. CDR3 length equals 16 residues. Germline CDR1 reads SGHNT; CDR2 reads YYREEE (reference sequence). This CDR3 is CASSLTPAIHQETQYF. In nucleotides, the CDR3 is TGTGCCAGCAGCTTGACCCCTGCTATCCACCAAGAGACCCAGTACTTC.

The table lists this clone with a few counts. V is TRBV9 and J is TRBJ1-1, with 8 bases that match TRBD1. V lost 3 bases and J lost 6; bases outside the gene matches: 10. The CDR3 totals 15 residues. Per germline, CDR1 SGDLS and CDR2 YYNGEE. CDR3 sequence (DNA): TGTGCCAGCAGCGCCATCCGGTTGACAGGGGCTGAAGCTTTCTTT. Its protein is CASSAIRLTGAEAFF.

Written as DNA, the CDR3 is TGTGCCTGGAAAATGCGGACTGAAGCTTTCTTT. It codes for CAWKMRTEAFF. The chain employs TRBV30 and TRBJ1-1; D is undetermined. The CDR3 consists of 11 residues. V gave up 4 bases and J gave up 5 bases, with 8 bases separating them. CDR1 and CDR2 (germline): GTSNPN, SVGIG (reference sequence).

The chain combines TRBV10-3 with TRBJ2-3; 10 positions match TRBD2. Germline CDR1 is ENHRY and CDR2 is SYGVKD. The CDR3 is made up of 16 amino acids. Losses at the gene ends were 1 base for V and 4 bases for J; bases not matched to a gene: 5. Here the CDR3 reads CAISELSSGGADTQYF. The CDR3 DNA reads TGTGCCATCAGTGAGTTATCAAGCGGGGGGGCAGATACGCAGTATTTT.

The rearrangement uses TRBV5-1 and TRBJ2-7; possibly TRBD1 for D (6 bases). V lost 5 bases, J lost 3 bases, and 15 bases lay in between. CDR1 and CDR2 from the germline V gene are SGHRS and YFSETQ. The length of the CDR3 is 14 residues. In nucleotides, the CDR3 is TGCGCCAGCAGTCCGAACAGGGCCATCTACGAGCAGTACTTC. Its protein is CASSPNRAIYEQYF.

The J gene is TRBJ1-1, the V gene TRBV11-2, with D hard to call. The V end was cut by 3 bases, the J end by 7 bases, with 9 bases between. The CDR3 is made up of 12 amino acids. Per germline, CDR1 SGHAT and CDR2 FQNNGV. CDR3 DNA sequence: TGTGCCAGCAGCTTGACGGGTCATGAAGCTTTCTTT. Protein product: CASSLTGHEAFF.

The genes are TRBV29-1 and TRBJ2-7, with 11 nucleotides matching TRBD1. V gave up 4 bases and J gave up 2 bases; unmatched junction bases: 4. The V gene's germline CDR1 is SQVTM and CDR2 ANQGSEA. The CDR3 totals 14 residues. The CDR3 DNA is TGCAGCGTTGTAGGGACAGGGGGGACCTACGAGCAGTACTTC. Translated: CSVVGTGGTYEQYF.

The CDR3 sequence is CASSPLYNGDGSNQPQHF. The CDR3 DNA reads TGCGCCAGCAGCCCCCTTTATAATGGAGACGGGAGCAATCAGCCCCAGCATTTT. This chain connects TRBV4-3 to TRBJ1-5; D gene uncertain. The CDR3 extends over 18 amino acids. V lost 4 bases to trimming and J lost 1 base, with 20 bases between them. CDR1 is LGHNA and CDR2 is YSLEER in the germline V gene.

The chain employs TRBV5-8 and TRBJ2-7; tentative D call: TRBD2 (6 bases). V lost 2 bases and J 4 bases, leaving 13 bases between the germline ends. The CDR3 contains 14 residues. Germline V CDR1 and CDR2: SGHTS, YDEGEE. The CDR3 sequence is CASSFGTSFYEQYF. CDR3 DNA: TGTGCCAGCAGCTTTGGGACTTCGTTTTACGAGCAGTACTTC.

The rearrangement links TRBV28 to TRBJ1-2, with D uncertain. The V and J ends lost 7 bases and 5 bases respectively, with 17 bases between them. Germline V gene data show CDR1 as MDHEN and CDR2 as SYDVKM. CDR3 length equals 14 residues. CDR3 residues: CASTRAAQGYGYTF. For the CDR3, the DNA is TGTGCCAGCACGAGGGCAGCCCAAGGTTATGGCTACACCTTC.

The chain employs TRBV5-1 and TRBJ2-6, with D maybe TRBD2 (5 bases). Trimming took 4 bases from V and 0 from J, leaving 14 bases between them. The CDR3 is 17 residues long. Germline lookup yields CDR1 SGHRS and CDR2 YFSETQ. CDR3 nucleotides: TGCGCCAGCAGCCGACCGAGGGTTAGCTCTGGGGCCAACGTCCTGACTTTC. This codes for CASSRPRVSSGANVLTF.

The chain couples TRBV28 to TRBJ1-4; 7 nucleotides line up with TRBD1. CDR3 size: 14 residues. Germline-derived CDR1 and CDR2 are MDHEN and SYDVKM. The ends lost 6 bases at V and 4 bases at J; junction bases unmatched: 5. CDR3 bases: TGTGCCAGCAGGCAAGACAGGGTTAATGAAAAACTGTTTTTT. It is translated as CASRQDRVNEKLFF.

V gene TRBV30 combines with J gene TRBJ1-1; 9 nucleotides agree with TRBD1. The V gene end was trimmed by 3 bases and the J gene end by 7 bases; junction bases not matched to a gene: 9. Germline assignment: CDR1 GTSNPN and CDR2 SVGIG (reference sequence). CDR3 size: 14 residues. CDR3 sequence reads: CAWRGTGNRGEAFF. The DNA for the CDR3 is TGTGCCTGGAGGGGGACAGGGAATCGAGGTGAAGCTTTCTTT.

The chain uses TRBV4-1 and TRBJ2-2; 11 bases are shared with TRBD2. The CDR3 has 16 residues. In germline, CDR1 is MGHRA, CDR2 YSYEKL. Germline trimming cut 3 bases from V and 6 bases from J; bases unmatched to any gene: 6. CDR3 loop: CASSQFTSGSAGELFF. CDR3 nucleotide sequence: TGCGCCAGCAGCCAGTTTACTAGCGGGAGCGCCGGGGAGCTGTTTTTT.

The V and J genes are TRBV7-2 and TRBJ2-1, with 8 nucleotides matching TRBD1. Germline CDR1 and CDR2: SGHTA and FQGNSA. J gave up 7 bases and V 5 bases, and 7 bases lay outside the gene matches. CDR3 size: 14 residues. The CDR3 coding sequence is TGTGCCAGCAGCCAAACCAGGGGGCTAAATGAGCAGTTCTTC. Its protein product is CASSQTRGLNEQFF.

V and J are TRBV29-1 and TRBJ2-1; a possible D gene is TRBD1 (6 bases). The germline V gene has CDR1 SQVTM and CDR2 ANQGSEA. This CDR3 contains 13 residues. The V gene lost 7 bases and the J gene lost 4 bases, with 14 bases spanning the gap. CDR3 region: CSEGRGSYNEQFF. CDR3 nucleotides: TGCAGCGAGGGCAGGGGTAGTTACAATGAGCAGTTCTTC.

This clone has a single count. The chain is built from TRBV27 and TRBJ2-1; D is uncertain. The germline gives CDR1 MNHEY, CDR2 SMNVEV (reference sequence). Trimming shortened V by 0 bases and J by 1 base, and 4 bases separated the two germline ends. The CDR3 has 14 amino acids. The CDR3 is CASSLSRSYNEQFF. Here the CDR3 DNA reads TGTGCCAGCAGTTTATCGAGATCCTACAATGAGCAGTTCTTC.

This chain connects TRBV10-3 to TRBJ1-1, with TRBD1 as a possible D gene (6 bases). Germline V gives CDR1 ENHRY, CDR2 SYGVKD. The CDR3 is 12 residues long. With 3 bases removed from V and 10 bases from J, the gap between germline ends came to 12 bases. DNA for the CDR3: TGTGCCATCAGTGACTCCCAGGGGTCAGCTTTCTTT. This sequence encodes CAISDSQGSAFF.

The J gene is TRBJ2-1, the V gene TRBV29-1, with 9 bases aligning to TRBD1. Germline V gives CDR1 SQVTM, CDR2 ANQGSEA. This CDR3 is built from 17 residues. V shed 3 bases, J shed 4 bases, and the junction held 13 bases outside the gene matches. CDR3 in DNA: TGCAGCGTTGACGAGGCCGCCGGGACAGGGTTTTACAATGAGCAGTTCTTC. This gives the protein CSVDEAAGTGFYNEQFF.

The chain recombines TRBV5-6 with TRBJ1-2; 8 bases line up with TRBD1. The length of the CDR3 is 15 residues. V shed 5 bases and J 3 bases; nucleotides not matched to a gene: 9. Germline CDR1 is SGHDT and CDR2 is YYEEEE. The CDR3 protein is CASSYRGAVDYGYTF. CDR3 sequence (DNA): TGTGCCAGCAGTTACAGGGGGGCGGTTGACTATGGCTACACCTTC.

The chain has TRBV7-9 and TRBJ1-2; tentatively, D is TRBD1 (6 bases). Germline values: CDR1 SEHNR, CDR2 FQNEAQ (reference sequence). V lost 3 bases and J 4 bases, leaving 15 bases between the germline ends. The length of the CDR3 is 15 residues. The CDR3: CASSLGSGATYGYTF. The CDR3 coding sequence is TGTGCCAGCAGCTTGGGTTCAGGGGCCACCTATGGCTACACCTTC. Full variable domain (missing parts from reference TRBV7-9 and TRBJ1-2): DTGVSQNPRHKITKRGQNVTFRCDPISEHNRLYWYRQTLGQGPEFLTYFQNEAQLEKSRLLSDRFSAERPKGSFSTLEIQRTEQGDSAMYLCASSLGSGATYGYTFGSGTRLTVV.

The chain is built from TRBV18 and TRBJ1-1, with 8 bases fitting TRBD1. V lost 3 bases and J lost 0; bases outside the gene matches: 6. Looked up from germline, CDR1 is KGHSH and CDR2 is LQKENI. The CDR3 is 16 residues long. CDR3 coding DNA: TGTGCCAGCTCACCCTCCCAGGGGGCATTGAACACTGAAGCTTTCTTT. It translates to CASSPSQGALNTEAFF. Together with reference TRBV18 and TRBJ1-1, the CDR3 gives the full variable domain: NAGVMQNPRHLVRRRGQEARLRCSPMKGHSHVYWYRQLPEEGLKFMVYLQKENIIDESGMPKERFSAEFPKEGPSILRIQQVVRGDSAAYFCASSPSQGALNTEAFFGQGTRLTVV.

This chain links TRBV4-3 with TRBJ2-4, with TRBD1 identical over 9 bases. Germline V CDR1 and CDR2: LGHNA, YSLEER. V dropped 4 bases and J dropped 1; count of bases not matched to a gene: 5. This CDR3 spans 16 amino acids. The CDR3 DNA reads as TGCGCCAGCAGCCCCGGGACAGGGCCGGCCAAAAACATTCAGTACTTC. Residues: CASSPGTGPAKNIQYF.